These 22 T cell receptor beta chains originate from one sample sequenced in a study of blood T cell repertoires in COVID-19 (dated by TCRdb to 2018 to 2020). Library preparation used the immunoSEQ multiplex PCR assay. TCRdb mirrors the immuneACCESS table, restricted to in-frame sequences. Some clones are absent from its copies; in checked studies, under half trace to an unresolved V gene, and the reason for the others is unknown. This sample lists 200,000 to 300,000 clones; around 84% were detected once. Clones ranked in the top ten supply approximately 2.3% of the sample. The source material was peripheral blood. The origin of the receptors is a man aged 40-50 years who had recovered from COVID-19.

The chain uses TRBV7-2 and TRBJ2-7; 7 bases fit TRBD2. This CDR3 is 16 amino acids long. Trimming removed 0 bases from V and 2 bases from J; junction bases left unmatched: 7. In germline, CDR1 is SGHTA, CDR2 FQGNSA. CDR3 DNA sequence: TGTGCCAGCAGCTTAGCCCGGGCTAGCGGAACCTACGAGCAGTACTTC. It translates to CASSLARASGTYEQYF.

CDR3: CASSPRLWAGAGELFF. The CDR3 DNA is TGTGCCAGCTCACCAAGATTGTGGGCAGGGGCCGGGGAGCTGTTTTTT. The chain couples TRBV18 to TRBJ2-2; D may be TRBD1 (6 bases). This CDR3 contains 16 residues. Trimming removed 2 bases from V and 6 bases from J, with 16 bases in between. Germline V gene lookup returns CDR1 KGHSH and CDR2 LQKENI.

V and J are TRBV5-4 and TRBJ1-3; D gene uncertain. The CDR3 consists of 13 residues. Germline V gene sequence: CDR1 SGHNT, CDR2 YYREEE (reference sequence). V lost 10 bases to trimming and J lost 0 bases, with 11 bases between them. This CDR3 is CAARRDSGNTIYF. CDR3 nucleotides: TGTGCCGCCCGCCGAGACTCTGGAAACACCATATATTTT.

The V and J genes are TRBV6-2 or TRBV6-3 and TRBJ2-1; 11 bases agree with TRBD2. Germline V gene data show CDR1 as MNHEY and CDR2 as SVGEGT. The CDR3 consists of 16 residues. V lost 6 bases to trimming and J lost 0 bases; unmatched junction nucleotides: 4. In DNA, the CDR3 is TGTGCCAGCAGCCAAGGACTAGCGGGCTCCTACAATGAGCAGTTCTTC. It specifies CASSQGLAGSYNEQFF.

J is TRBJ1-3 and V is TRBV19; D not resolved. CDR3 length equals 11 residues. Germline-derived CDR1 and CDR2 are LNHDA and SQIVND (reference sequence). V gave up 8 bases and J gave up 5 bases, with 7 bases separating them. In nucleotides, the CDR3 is TGTGCCAGTTCGACTAGAAACACCATATATTTT. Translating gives CASSTRNTIYF.

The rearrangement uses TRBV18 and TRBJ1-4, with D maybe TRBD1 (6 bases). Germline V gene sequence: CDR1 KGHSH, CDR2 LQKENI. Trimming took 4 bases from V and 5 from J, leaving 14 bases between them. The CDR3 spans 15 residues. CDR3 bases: TGTGCCAGCTCACTCCGCGAGGGGGGGAATGAAAAACTGTTTTTT. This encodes CASSLREGGNEKLFF. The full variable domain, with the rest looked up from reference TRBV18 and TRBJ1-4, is NAGVMQNPRHLVRRRGQEARLRCSPMKGHSHVYWYRQLPEEGLKFMVYLQKENIIDESGMPKERFSAEFPKEGPSILRIQQVVRGDSAAYFCASSLREGGNEKLFFGSGTQLSVL.

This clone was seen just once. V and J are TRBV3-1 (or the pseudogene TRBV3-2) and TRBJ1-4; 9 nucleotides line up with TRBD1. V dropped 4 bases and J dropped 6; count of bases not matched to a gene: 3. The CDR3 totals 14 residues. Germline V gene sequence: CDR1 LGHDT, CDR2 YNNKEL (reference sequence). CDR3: CASSRQGEHEKLFF. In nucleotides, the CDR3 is TGTGCCAGCAGCCGACAGGGGGAGCATGAAAAACTGTTTTTT.

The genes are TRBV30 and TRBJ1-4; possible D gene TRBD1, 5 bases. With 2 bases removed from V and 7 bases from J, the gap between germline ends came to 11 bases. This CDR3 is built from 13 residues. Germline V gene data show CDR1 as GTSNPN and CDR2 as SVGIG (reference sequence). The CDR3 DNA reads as TGTGCCTGGAGTACATTTAGGGGTGAAAAACTGTTTTTT. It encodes CAWSTFRGEKLFF.

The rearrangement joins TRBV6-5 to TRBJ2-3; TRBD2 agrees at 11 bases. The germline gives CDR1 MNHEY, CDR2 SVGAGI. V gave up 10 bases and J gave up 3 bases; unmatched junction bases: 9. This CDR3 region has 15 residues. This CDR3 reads CATAARTSGTDTQYF. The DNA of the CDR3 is TGTGCCACTGCGGCTCGGACTAGCGGGACAGATACGCAGTATTTT.

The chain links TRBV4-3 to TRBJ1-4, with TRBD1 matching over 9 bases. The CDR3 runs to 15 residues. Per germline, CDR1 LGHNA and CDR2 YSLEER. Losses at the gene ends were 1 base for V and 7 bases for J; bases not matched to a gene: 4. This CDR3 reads CASSQADRGGEKLFF. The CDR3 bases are TGCGCCAGCAGCCAAGCGGACAGGGGCGGTGAAAAACTGTTTTTT.

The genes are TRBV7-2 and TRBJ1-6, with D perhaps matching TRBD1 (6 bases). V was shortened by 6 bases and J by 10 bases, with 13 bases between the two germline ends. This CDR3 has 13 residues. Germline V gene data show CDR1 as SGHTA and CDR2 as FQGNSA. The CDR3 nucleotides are TGTGCCAGCAGATGGCAGGGGCGATCACCCCTCCACTTT. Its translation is CASRWQGRSPLHF.

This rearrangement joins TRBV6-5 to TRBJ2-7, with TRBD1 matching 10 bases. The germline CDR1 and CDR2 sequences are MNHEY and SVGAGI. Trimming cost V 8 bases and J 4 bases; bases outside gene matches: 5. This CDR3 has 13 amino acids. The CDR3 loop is CASGGQGIYEQYF. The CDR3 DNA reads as TGTGCCAGCGGGGGACAGGGGATATACGAGCAGTACTTC.

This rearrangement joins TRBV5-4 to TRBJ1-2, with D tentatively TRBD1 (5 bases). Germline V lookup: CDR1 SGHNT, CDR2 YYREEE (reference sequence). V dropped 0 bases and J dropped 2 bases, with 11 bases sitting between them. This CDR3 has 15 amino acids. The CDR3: CASSLGQQGNYGYTF. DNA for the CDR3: TGTGCCAGCAGCTTGGGACAGCAAGGGAACTATGGCTACACCTTC. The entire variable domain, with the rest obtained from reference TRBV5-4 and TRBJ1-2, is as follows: ETGVTQSPTHLIKTRGQQVTLRCSSQSGHNTVSWYQQALGQGPQFIFQYYREEENGRGNFPPRFSGLQFPNYSSELNVNALELDDSALYLCASSLGQQGNYGYTFGSGTRLTVV.

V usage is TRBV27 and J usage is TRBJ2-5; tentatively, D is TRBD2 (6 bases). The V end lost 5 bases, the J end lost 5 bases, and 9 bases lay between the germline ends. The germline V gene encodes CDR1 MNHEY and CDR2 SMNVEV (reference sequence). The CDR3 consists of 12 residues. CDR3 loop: CASSKGGETQYF. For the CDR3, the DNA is TGTGCCAGCAGTAAAGGAGGGGAGACCCAGTACTTC.

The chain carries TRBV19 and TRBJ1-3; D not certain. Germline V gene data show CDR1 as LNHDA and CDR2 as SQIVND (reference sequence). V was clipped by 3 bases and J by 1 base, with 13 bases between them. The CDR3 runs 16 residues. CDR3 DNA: TGTGCCAGTAGTATCAGAGGGATCCGGTCTGGAAACACCATATATTTT. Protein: CASSIRGIRSGNTIYF.

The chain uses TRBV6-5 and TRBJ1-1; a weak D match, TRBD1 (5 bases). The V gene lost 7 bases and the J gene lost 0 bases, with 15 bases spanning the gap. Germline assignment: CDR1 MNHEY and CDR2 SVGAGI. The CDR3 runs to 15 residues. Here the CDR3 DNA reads TGTGCCAGCATTTTTGCGGGACGGTTGAACACTGAAGCTTTCTTT. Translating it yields CASIFAGRLNTEAFF.

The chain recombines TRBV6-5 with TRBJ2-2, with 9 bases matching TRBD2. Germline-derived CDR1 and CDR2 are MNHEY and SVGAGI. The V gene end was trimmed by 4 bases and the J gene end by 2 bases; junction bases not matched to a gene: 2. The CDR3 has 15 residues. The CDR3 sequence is CASSLGLANTGELFF. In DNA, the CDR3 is TGTGCCAGCAGTTTGGGACTAGCAAACACCGGGGAGCTGTTTTTT.

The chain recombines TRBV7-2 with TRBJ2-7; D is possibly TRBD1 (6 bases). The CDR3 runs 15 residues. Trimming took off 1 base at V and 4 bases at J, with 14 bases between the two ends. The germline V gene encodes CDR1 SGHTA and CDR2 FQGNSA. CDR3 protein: CASSLDPQGSYEQYF. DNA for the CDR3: TGTGCCAGCAGCTTAGATCCCCAGGGGTCGTACGAGCAGTACTTC. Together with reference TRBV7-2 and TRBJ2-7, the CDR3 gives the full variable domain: GAGVSQSPSNKVTEKGKDVELRCDPISGHTALYWYRQSLGQGLEFLIYFQGNSAPDKSGLPSDRFSAERTGGSVSTLTIQRTQQEDSAVYLCASSLDPQGSYEQYFGPGTRLTVT.

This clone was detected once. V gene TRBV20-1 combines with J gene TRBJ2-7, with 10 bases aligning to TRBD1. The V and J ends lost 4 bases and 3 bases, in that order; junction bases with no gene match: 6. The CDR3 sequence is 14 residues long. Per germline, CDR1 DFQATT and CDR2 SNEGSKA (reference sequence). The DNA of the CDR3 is TGCAGTGCTATTGACCGGGACAGGGGCTACGAGCAGTACTTC. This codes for CSAIDRDRGYEQYF.

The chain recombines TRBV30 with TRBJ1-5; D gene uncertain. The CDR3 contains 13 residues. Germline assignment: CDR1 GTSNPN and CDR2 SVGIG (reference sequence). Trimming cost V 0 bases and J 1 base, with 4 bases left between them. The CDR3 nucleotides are TGTGCCTGGAGTGTACAGAGCAATCAGCCCCAGCATTTT. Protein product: CAWSVQSNQPQHF.

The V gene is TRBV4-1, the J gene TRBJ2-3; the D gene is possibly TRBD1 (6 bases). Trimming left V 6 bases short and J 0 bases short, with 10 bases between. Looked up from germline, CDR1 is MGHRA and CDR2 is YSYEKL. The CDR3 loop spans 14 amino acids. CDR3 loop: CASSGQFSTDTQYF. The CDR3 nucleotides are TGCGCCAGCAGTGGACAGTTTAGCACAGATACGCAGTATTTT.

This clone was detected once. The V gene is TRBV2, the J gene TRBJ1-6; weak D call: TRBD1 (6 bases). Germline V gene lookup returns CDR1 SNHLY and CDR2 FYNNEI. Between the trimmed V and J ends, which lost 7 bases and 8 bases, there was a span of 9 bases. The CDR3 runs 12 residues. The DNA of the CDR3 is TGTGCCAGCAAGGGGGACGATTCACCCCTCCACTTT. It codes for CASKGDDSPLHF.